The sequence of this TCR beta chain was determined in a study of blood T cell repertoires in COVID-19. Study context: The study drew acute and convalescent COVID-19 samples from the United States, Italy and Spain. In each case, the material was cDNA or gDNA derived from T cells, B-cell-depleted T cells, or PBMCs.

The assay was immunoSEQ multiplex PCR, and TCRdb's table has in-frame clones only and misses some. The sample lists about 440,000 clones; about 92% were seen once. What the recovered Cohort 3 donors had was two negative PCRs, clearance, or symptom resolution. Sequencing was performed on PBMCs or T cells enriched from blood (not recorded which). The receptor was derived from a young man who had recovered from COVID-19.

DNA for the CDR3: TGCGCCAGCAGAGACAGGGTCTCTAACTATGGCTACACCTTC. It is translated as CASRDRVSNYGYTF. The chain carries TRBV5-1 and TRBJ1-2; 7 bases fit TRBD1. The germline gives CDR1 SGHRS, CDR2 YFSETQ. J lost 0 bases, V lost 5 bases, and 4 bases had no gene match. CDR3 length: 14 amino acids.